Shown below are 8 T cell receptor beta chains from a single sample sequenced in a study of shared clonotypes between healthy human individuals. The method was immunoSEQ multiplex PCR; TCRdb's version includes in-frame clones alone and lacks a portion of them. Among about 1.5 million clones listed, approximately 98% were seen once. Material for sequencing was naive CD4+ T cells sorted from blood. Subset meaning: CD45RA+ positively selected. The receptors here all came from a man aged 30 to 45 in good health.

This chain connects TRBV5-1 to TRBJ2-3, with D unresolved. V shed 5 bases and J shed 10 bases, with 14 bases lying between them. The length of the CDR3 is 12 residues. Germline-derived CDR1 and CDR2 are SGHRS and YFSETQ. The CDR3 is CASSSEPSAQYF. DNA of the CDR3: TGCGCCAGCAGTTCTGAGCCTTCGGCGCAGTATTTT.

The J gene is TRBJ1-2, the V gene TRBV30, with D unclear. Trimming shortened V by 0 bases and J by 1 base, and 12 bases separated the two germline ends. This CDR3 is 15 amino acids long. Germline V lookup: CDR1 GTSNPN, CDR2 SVGIG (reference sequence). The CDR3 spells CAWSVGLEYNYGYTF. The CDR3 nucleotides are TGTGCCTGGAGTGTGGGCCTCGAATATAACTATGGCTACACCTTC.

This chain uses TRBV4-1 with TRBJ2-7, with D unclear. Germline-derived CDR1 and CDR2 are MGHRA and YSYEKL. The CDR3 extends over 13 amino acids. V was trimmed by 1 base and J by 4 bases, leaving 8 bases between them. The CDR3 here is CASSQVTRYEQYF. CDR3 sequence (DNA): TGCGCCAGCAGCCAAGTCACGAGATACGAGCAGTACTTC.

The count of this clone is one. The chain links TRBV30 to TRBJ2-7; 9 bases map to TRBD1. This CDR3 is 14 amino acids long. Per germline, CDR1 GTSNPN and CDR2 SVGIG (reference sequence). Trimming removed 4 bases from V and 3 bases from J; junction bases left unmatched: 7. CDR3 residues: CAWTSQTGGYEQYF. As DNA, the CDR3 is TGTGCCTGGACAAGCCAGACAGGGGGCTACGAGCAGTACTTC.

V gene TRBV10-3 combines with J gene TRBJ1-2; D is uncertain. Germline assignment: CDR1 ENHRY and CDR2 SYGVKD. The CDR3 runs to 12 residues. The V gene lost 2 bases and the J gene lost 8 bases, with 9 bases spanning the gap. The DNA of the CDR3 is TGTGCCATCAGTGAGGGGATGGGGGGCTACACCTTC. It is translated as CAISEGMGGYTF.

The chain joins TRBV7-8 to TRBJ2-5; either TRBD1 or TRBD2 may supply D (5 bases each). The CDR3 contains 14 residues. Trimming removed 8 bases at V and 2 bases at J, with 15 bases between. The germline V gene has CDR1 SGHVS and CDR2 FQNEAQ. The CDR3 loop reads CASRDLVGQETQYF. The DNA of the CDR3 is TGTGCCAGCCGGGACCTGGTGGGGCAAGAGACCCAGTACTTC.

This chain links TRBV2 with TRBJ2-2, with D maybe TRBD1 (7 bases). Germline V gene lookup returns CDR1 SNHLY and CDR2 FYNNEI. Deletions cut 11 bases from V and 3 bases from J, with 13 bases between. CDR3 size: 13 residues. The CDR3 DNA sequence: TGTGCCGGAGGGACAGATTACACCGGGGAGCTGTTTTTT. As protein: CAGGTDYTGELFF.

This chain joins TRBV10-1 and TRBJ2-7, with TRBD2 identical over 7 bases. The V and J ends lost 0 bases and 5 bases, in that order; junction bases with no gene match: 19. Germline-derived CDR1 and CDR2 are WNHNN and SYGVQD (reference sequence). This CDR3 has 19 residues. CDR3 DNA sequence: TGCGCCAGCAGTGAGTCGATTCCCCGAGGCAGCGGGAAGGGCGACGAGCAGTACTTC. Protein product: CASSESIPRGSGKGDEQYF.